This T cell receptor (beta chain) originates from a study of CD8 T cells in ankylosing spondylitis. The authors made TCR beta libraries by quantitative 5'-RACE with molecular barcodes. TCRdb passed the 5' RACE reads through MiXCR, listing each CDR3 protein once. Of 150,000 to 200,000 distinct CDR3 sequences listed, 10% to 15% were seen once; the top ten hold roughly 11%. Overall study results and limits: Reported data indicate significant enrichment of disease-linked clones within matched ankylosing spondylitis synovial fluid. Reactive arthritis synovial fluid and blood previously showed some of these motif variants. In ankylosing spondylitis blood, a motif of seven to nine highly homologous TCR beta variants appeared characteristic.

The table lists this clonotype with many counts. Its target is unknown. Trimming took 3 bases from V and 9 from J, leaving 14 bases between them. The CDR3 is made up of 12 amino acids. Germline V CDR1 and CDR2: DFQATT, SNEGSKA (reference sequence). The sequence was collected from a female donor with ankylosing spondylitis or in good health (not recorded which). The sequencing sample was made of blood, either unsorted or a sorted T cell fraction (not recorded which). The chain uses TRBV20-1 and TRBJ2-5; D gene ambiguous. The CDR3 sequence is CSARPSTVSQYF. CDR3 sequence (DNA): TGCAGTGCTAGGCCCTCCACTGTGTCCCAGTACTTC.